This T cell receptor (beta chain) was recovered during a study of CD8+CD57+ T cells in acquired aplastic anemia. This clonotype was recorded at least ten times. The use of genomic DNA as template underpinned the TCR beta VDJ and CDR3 profiling. TCRdb analysed the reads with MiXCR anew, one entry per CDR3 protein. The sample consists of about 210,000 distinct CDR3 sequences, approximately 35% of them appearing once. V was pared by 5 bases and J by 6 bases, with 8 bases between. The CDR3 spans 12 residues. Germline loops: CDR1 SGHTA, CDR2 FQGTGA. The sequenced sample was sorted CD4+, CD8+, or CD8+CD57+ T cells (not recorded which) from PBMCs. The TCR comes from a human donor in good health, serving as a control. V gene TRBV7-3 combines with J gene TRBJ1-5; D is uncertain. The CDR3 region is CASSASCQPQHF. Written as DNA, the CDR3 is TGTGCCAGCAGCGCTAGTTGTCAGCCCCAGCATTTT.